The 11 T cell receptor beta chains given below trace back to one sample, sequenced in a study of T-cell reconstitution after alpha-beta-depleted transplantation in children (TCRdb year 2016). Libraries were prepared through PCR. The data were produced on an Illumina HiSeq 2500. To normalize quantification of the TCRbeta repertoire, the TCR libraries were built with molecular barcoding that relied on unique molecular identifiers. Using fastp at Q25 and MiXCR, TCRdb reprocessed the public reads and kept productive beta chains. One record per CDR3 amino acid sequence lists the most common genes and DNA. The sample yields some 280,000 distinct CDR3 sequences; approximately 9.6% were counted once. The leading ten clones occupy around 9.1% of the sample. The material was PBMCs from the stem cell graft donor, obtained from the stem cell graft. All receptors derive from a human donor who donated a stem cell graft to a child with SCID.

J is TRBJ1-2 and V is TRBV5-1; 7 bases align to TRBD1. Per the germline V gene, CDR1 is SGHRS and CDR2 is YFSETQ. The CDR3 runs 17 residues. J gave up 3 bases and V 3 bases, and 14 bases lay outside the gene matches. CDR3 residues: CASSSVDRASSDYGYTF. DNA for the CDR3: TGCGCCAGCAGCTCCGTCGACAGGGCGTCAAGCGACTATGGCTACACCTTC.

V is TRBV6-4 and J is TRBJ1-1, with a tentative D call TRBD1 (5 bases). Germline V gene lookup returns CDR1 MRHNA and CDR2 SNTAGT. V was shortened by 2 bases and J by 3 bases, with 13 bases between the two germline ends. The CDR3 runs 15 residues. The CDR3 here is CASSDRAGEDTEAFF. CDR3 sequence (DNA): TGTGCCAGCAGTGACAGGGCGGGGGAGGACACTGAAGCTTTCTTT.

The rearrangement uses TRBV6-1 and TRBJ2-7, with unresolved D. Germline V gene data show CDR1 as MNHNS and CDR2 as SASEGT. CDR3 length: 16 amino acids. Trimming cost V 0 bases and J 0 bases, with 12 bases left between them. The CDR3 DNA is TGTGCCAGCAGTGAAGCTTCGGCTGACCCCTCCTACGAGCAGTACTTC. Protein sequence: CASSEASADPSYEQYF.

In this sample, this clonotype turned up a few times. The chain is built from TRBV27 and TRBJ2-7; 7 bases map to TRBD2. With V trimmed by 9 bases and J by 2 bases, 7 bases remained unmatched. The CDR3 extends over 13 amino acids. The germline V gene has CDR1 MNHEY and CDR2 SMNVEV (reference sequence). In DNA form, the CDR3 reads TGTGCCAGTATGGGGCGGGGGACCTACGAGCAGTACTTC. This sequence encodes CASMGRGTYEQYF.

The V gene is TRBV5-4, the J gene TRBJ2-5; D is perhaps TRBD1 (5 bases). Germline CDR1 is SGHNT and CDR2 is YYREEE (reference sequence). Trimming removed 4 bases from V and 5 bases from J, with 15 bases in between. The CDR3 length is 14 residues. The chain's CDR3 is CASSLDISGETQYF. Written as DNA, the CDR3 is TGTGCCAGCAGCCTGGACATCTCAGGGGAGACCCAGTACTTC.

This clonotype was observed a few times. This chain uses TRBV14 with TRBJ2-7; D remains unclear. CDR3 length equals 15 residues. Germline CDR1 is SGHDN and CDR2 is FVKESK. V lost 1 base, J lost 4 bases, and 14 bases lay in between. CDR3 DNA sequence: TGTGCCAGCAGCCAAGCCCCTGGAGCCTTATACGAGCAGTACTTC. It specifies CASSQAPGALYEQYF.

This clonotype was found many times. The V gene is TRBV3-1, the J gene TRBJ2-1; 7 positions match TRBD2. There are 14 residues in the CDR3. Per the germline V gene, CDR1 is LGHDT and CDR2 is YNNKEL (reference sequence). The V segment lost 5 bases and the J segment 6 bases; nucleotides outside the gene matches: 7. The CDR3 reads CASSVPSGGNEQFF. In DNA, the CDR3 is TGTGCCAGCAGCGTGCCTAGCGGTGGCAATGAGCAGTTCTTC.

This clonotype came up many times. The chain combines TRBV12-3 or TRBV12-4 with TRBJ2-1; D uncertain. This CDR3 has 12 amino acids. Deletions cut 2 bases from V and 6 bases from J, with 5 bases between. CDR3 nucleotides: TGTGCCAGCAGTTTACTCGGCAATGAGCAGTTCTTC. This translates into CASSLLGNEQFF.

This clonotype was recorded many times. The genes are TRBV20-1 and TRBJ1-1; TRBD1 matches at 9 bases. Per germline, CDR1 DFQATT and CDR2 SNEGSKA (reference sequence). The CDR3 spans 13 residues. The ends lost 5 bases at V and 7 bases at J; junction bases unmatched: 8. CDR3 DNA: TGCAGTGCTGCGCCGGGACAGGGCCTTGAAGCTTTCTTT. This codes for CSAAPGQGLEAFF.

The V and J genes are TRBV4-1 and TRBJ2-7; a weak D match, TRBD1 (6 bases). The germline V gene has CDR1 MGHRA and CDR2 YSYEKL. V lost 1 base to trimming and J lost 2 bases, with 12 bases between them. CDR3 length equals 15 residues. The CDR3 loop is CASSQGKQGPYEQYF. In DNA form, the CDR3 reads TGCGCCAGCAGCCAAGGAAAACAGGGCCCCTACGAGCAGTACTTC.

A few counts support this clonotype. The chain uses TRBV6-5 and TRBJ1-6, with no clear D. V was clipped by 4 bases and J by 0 bases, with 4 bases between them. Germline CDR1 is MNHEY and CDR2 is SVGAGI. There are 14 residues in the CDR3. Here the CDR3 reads CASSSGSYNSPLHF. The DNA for the CDR3 is TGTGCCAGCAGTTCAGGCTCCTATAATTCACCCCTCCACTTT.